This entry lists 7 T cell receptor beta chains sequenced from one sample in a study of T-cell memory formation after mild COVID-19. One entry per CDR3 protein, called by TCRdb with MiXCR from the 5' RACE reads. The data contain just under 550,000 distinct CDR3 sequences, 20% of them seen just once; the ten biggest clones take up approximately 12%. The sample comprised PBMCs or a T cell subset sorted from them (not recorded which). These receptors all come from an adult woman who had mild COVID-19 (a few samples of this study predate the infection). Cell type and time point are not known.

The table lists this clonotype with many counts. The chain recombines TRBV15 with TRBJ2-7; a weak D match, TRBD2 (6 bases). CDR1 LNHNV and CDR2 YYDKDF come from the germline V gene (reference sequence). The CDR3 length is 15 residues. Deletions cut 4 bases from V and 2 bases from J, with 15 bases between. CDR3: CATSTGAGRTYEQYF. The DNA for the CDR3 is TGTGCCACCAGCACTGGGGCAGGGAGGACCTACGAGCAGTACTTC.

This clonotype was found many times. The chain recombines TRBV25-1 with TRBJ2-5, with D possibly being TRBD1 or TRBD2 (5 bases each). The CDR3 runs to 11 residues. Germline V gene sequence: CDR1 MGHDK, CDR2 SYGVNS. Trimming stripped 6 bases from V and 7 bases from J, with 9 bases between. CDR3 DNA sequence: TGTGCCAGCAGCGGGGCGGGGACCCAGTACTTC. Translation gives CASSGAGTQYF.

This clonotype appeared many times. The chain is built from TRBV2 and TRBJ2-2, with 9 bases identical to TRBD1. The CDR3 spans 15 residues. The germline CDR1 and CDR2 sequences are SNHLY and FYNNEI. J gave up 2 bases and V 10 bases, and 8 bases lay outside the gene matches. DNA of the CDR3: TGTGCCACCCCCAGGGGACAGGGTAACACCGGGGAGCTGTTTTTT. Protein product: CATPRGQGNTGELFF.

This clonotype showed up just a few times. The genes are TRBV20-1 and TRBJ2-5, with D unclear. Trimming cost V 3 bases and J 5 bases, with 7 bases left between them. The germline V gene has CDR1 DFQATT and CDR2 SNEGSKA (reference sequence). The CDR3 is 11 amino acids. The CDR3, as DNA: TGCAGTGCTAGTCTGCGGGAGACCCAGTACTTC. It translates to CSASLRETQYF.

The V call is TRBV2, the J call TRBJ2-3; perhaps TRBD1 as D (5 bases). Trimming removed 3 bases from V and 1 base from J, with 5 bases in between. This CDR3 region has 13 residues. CDR1 and CDR2 from the germline V gene are SNHLY and FYNNEI. CDR3 nucleotide sequence: TGTGCCAGCAGTGAGACAGGCACAGATACGCAGTATTTT. It encodes CASSETGTDTQYF. Looking up the rest from reference TRBV2 and TRBJ2-3 gives the full variable domain: EPEVTQTPSHQVTQMGQEVILRCVPISNHLYFYWYRQILGQKVEFLVSFYNNEISEKSEIFDDQFSVERPDGSNFTLKIRSTKLEDSAMYFCASSETGTDTQYFGPGTRLTVL.

This clonotype was recorded a few times. This rearrangement joins TRBV29-1 to TRBJ2-7; D is possibly TRBD2 (5 bases). V was pared by 6 bases and J by 4 bases, with 13 bases between. CDR1 is SQVTM, CDR2 ANQGSEA, per germline. The CDR3 spans 12 residues. CDR3 region: CSVRLYKYEQYF. Written as DNA, the CDR3 is TGCAGCGTCAGACTATACAAATACGAGCAGTACTTC.

The chain employs TRBV15 and TRBJ2-3; maybe TRBD2 (6 bases). CDR1 and CDR2 from the germline V gene are LNHNV and YYDKDF (reference sequence). Trimming shortened V by 3 bases and J by 10 bases, and 11 bases separated the two germline ends. There are 12 residues in the CDR3. DNA for the CDR3: TGTGCCACCAGCAGTGGGGAGCGGGCGCAGTATTTT. It specifies CATSSGERAQYF.